A selection of T cell receptor beta chains follows, all from one sample in a study of blood T cells in healthy people across ages. TCRdb reprocessed the 5' RACE reads via MiXCR and lists one record per CDR3 protein. The sample holds roughly 560,000 distinct CDR3 sequences, less than 25% seen once. This same sample was also part of a study on T cells of mothers and their children.

Sequenced: blood. The receptors stem from a boy aged 10-17 years in good health. CDR3s include the opening cysteine and the closing phenylalanine or tryptophan. The order of the fields is J gene, clone size, V gene, D gene, CDR3 DNA, CDR3 protein. The D gene is left open where the match is weak. A clone size is listed for some rows: how often the clone was seen (once, few, many), or a class if it is expanded.

TRBJ2-7	few	TRBV10-3	TRBD2	TGTGCCATCAGTGGACTAGCGGGGGGGTACGAGCAGTACTTC	CAISGLAGGYEQYF
TRBJ2-7	few	TRBV6-1	TRBD2	TGTGCCAGCAGTGAAGGGGCTAGCGGATCCTACGAGCAGTACTTC	CASSEGASGSYEQYF
TRBJ1-5	NA	TRBV28	NA	TGTGCCAGCAGGACCCTGGGCGAGGGGAGCAATCAGCCCCAGCATTTT	CASRTLGEGSNQPQHF
TRBJ2-5	NA	TRBV20-1	TRBD2	TGCAGTGCTAGAGATCCACTAGCGGCATTCCAAGAGACCCAGTACTTC	CSARDPLAAFQETQYF
TRBJ2-7	few	TRBV30	TRBD2	TGTGCCTGGAGTGTACAGGCGGGGGTATACGAGCAGTACTTC	CAWSVQAGVYEQYF
TRBJ1-1	once	TRBV9	NA	TGTGCCAGCAGCGTAATCGGGACTGAAGCTTTCTTT	CASSVIGTEAFF
TRBJ1-4	NA	TRBV15	NA	TGTGCCACCAGCAGAGGCGGTCAGGGAGTGAATGAAAAACTGTTTTTT	CATSRGGQGVNEKLFF
TRBJ2-1	NA	TRBV2	TRBD2	TGTGCCAGCGTCGAGGGACTAGCGACTTACAATGAGCAGTTCTTC	CASVEGLATYNEQFF
TRBJ1-4	NA	TRBV6-1	NA	TGTGCCAGCAGTAAATATGCAACTAATGAAAAACTGTTTTTT	CASSKYATNEKLFF
TRBJ2-5	few	TRBV12-3/TRBV12-4	NA	TGTGCCAGCAGTTTAACGGGGTTAGAGACCCAGTACTTC	CASSLTGLETQYF
TRBJ2-5	many	TRBV27	NA	TGTGCCAGCAGTTTATCGCGTGCGTGGGGACGGCAGGGTAGATCTCAAGAGACCCAGTACTTC	CASSLSRAWGRQGRSQETQYF
TRBJ2-6	few	TRBV12-3/TRBV12-4	NA	TGTGCCAGCAGTTATGGGGGGGCCGGGGCCAACGTCCTGACTTTC	CASSYGGAGANVLTF
TRBJ2-5	few	TRBV7-3	NA	TGTGCCAGCAGCTTAAGTGGGCAAGGGACCCAGTACTTC	CASSLSGQGTQYF
TRBJ2-1	NA	TRBV20-1	NA	TGCAGTGCTGGGGGGCGTACACGCAATGAGCAGTTCTTC	CSAGGRTRNEQFF
TRBJ2-7	NA	TRBV5-1	NA	TGCGCCAGCAGCCTACTCCGGGACACCCAAAAGGGCTACGAGCAGTACTTC	CASSLLRDTQKGYEQYF
TRBJ2-4	NA	TRBV28	NA	TGTGCCAGTACTGGACTGAGCGCTTTCTTGAAGAACATTCAGTACTTC	CASTGLSAFLKNIQYF
TRBJ2-3	few	TRBV7-2	TRBD2	TGTGCCAGCAGCACGCTAGCGGGGGGGCTTGGAGATACGCAGTATTTT	CASSTLAGGLGDTQYF
TRBJ2-3	few	TRBV4-3	TRBD2	TGCGCCAGCAGCCAAGACCCTAGCGGGGGGGCCGCAGATACGCAGTATTTT	CASSQDPSGGAADTQYF
TRBJ2-7	few	TRBV29-1	TRBD1	TGCAGCGTCGGTGACAGGGGGGGCTACGAGCAGTACTTC	CSVGDRGGYEQYF
TRBJ2-3	NA	TRBV7-2	TRBD2	TGTGCCAGCAGCTTACAGAACCGAGCGGGGGGGATCACAGATACGCAGTATTTT	CASSLQNRAGGITDTQYF
TRBJ1-1	few	TRBV5-1	NA	TGCGCCAGCAGCTCAGTTCCGGCTCGGGCGACGAACACTGAAGCTTTCTTT	CASSSVPARATNTEAFF
TRBJ1-2	few	TRBV7-2	TRBD1	TGTGCCAGCAGCCCGTCAGCGGGGACAGCTAACTATGGCTACACCTTC	CASSPSAGTANYGYTF
TRBJ1-2	NA	TRBV24-1	TRBD1	TGTGCCACCAGTGATTCAGGGGGCATAGGCTATGGCTACACCTTC	CATSDSGGIGYGYTF
TRBJ1-3	NA	TRBV28	NA	TGTGCCAGCAGTTTCCAGGTCTCTGGAAACACCATATATTTT	CASSFQVSGNTIYF
TRBJ2-3	few	TRBV25-1	NA	TGTGCCAGCAGCGTCCAAGGATTCCTGAGCACAGATACGCAGTATTTT	CASSVQGFLSTDTQYF
TRBJ2-7	NA	TRBV7-9	NA	TGTGCCAGCAGCTCGCCATTATACTACGAGCAGTACTTC	CASSSPLYYEQYF
TRBJ1-5	NA	TRBV4-1	NA	TGCGCCAGCAGCCAAGAAGGCGACCGACCAGATAGCAATCAGCCCCAGCATTTT	CASSQEGDRPDSNQPQHF
TRBJ1-1	few	TRBV6-2/TRBV6-3	NA	TGTGCCAGCAGTTACGCCATGAACACTGAAGCTTTCTTT	CASSYAMNTEAFF
TRBJ2-4	NA	TRBV7-2	NA	TGTGCCAGCAGCGCCGCCCTCACCCCGGACATTCAGTACTTC	CASSAALTPDIQYF
TRBJ2-5	NA	TRBV7-8	TRBD2	TGTGCCAGCACTCCAAGGGACAGACTAGCGGATGAGCAGTACTTC	CASTPRDRLADEQYF
TRBJ2-1	NA	TRBV5-8	TRBD2	TGTGCCAGCAGCCAGGGGGGACTAGCGGCAAATGAGCAGTTCTTC	CASSQGGLAANEQFF
TRBJ2-5	NA	TRBV12-3/TRBV12-4	TRBD1	TGTGCCAGCAGTCGGACCCGGGACAGATGGGAAGAGACCCAGTACTTC	CASSRTRDRWEETQYF
TRBJ2-1	NA	TRBV7-8	TRBD2	TGTGCCAGCAGCTTAGGCGGACTAGCGGGACACAATGAGCAGTTCTTC	CASSLGGLAGHNEQFF
TRBJ2-2	few	TRBV20-1	NA	TGCAGTGCTAGGGATACTCCGACGAGCGCGGGGGAGCTGTTTTTT	CSARDTPTSAGELFF
TRBJ2-5	NA	TRBV30	TRBD1	TGTGCCTGGAGGACCCACAGGGGGCTAGGAGAGACCCAGTACTTC	CAWRTHRGLGETQYF
TRBJ2-1	few	TRBV5-8	TRBD2	TGTGCCAGCGGGGGGGAATACAATGAGCAGTTCTTC	CASGGEYNEQFF
TRBJ2-2	NA	TRBV7-9	NA	TGTGCCAGCGGAACGGCGGGTGTGCCGAACACCGGGGAGCTGTTTTTT	CASGTAGVPNTGELFF
TRBJ1-6	many	TRBV12-3/TRBV12-4	NA	TGTGCCAGCAGTTTCAGCTCCTATAATTCACCCCTCCACTTT	CASSFSSYNSPLHF
TRBJ1-5	many	TRBV7-2	NA	TGTGCCAGCAGCTTAGGTGTCAATCAGCCCCAGCATTTT	CASSLGVNQPQHF
TRBJ1-1	NA	TRBV27	NA	TGTGCCAGCAGTATAGATCCCCGCCGGACAAGGAACACTGAAGCTTTCTTT	CASSIDPRRTRNTEAFF